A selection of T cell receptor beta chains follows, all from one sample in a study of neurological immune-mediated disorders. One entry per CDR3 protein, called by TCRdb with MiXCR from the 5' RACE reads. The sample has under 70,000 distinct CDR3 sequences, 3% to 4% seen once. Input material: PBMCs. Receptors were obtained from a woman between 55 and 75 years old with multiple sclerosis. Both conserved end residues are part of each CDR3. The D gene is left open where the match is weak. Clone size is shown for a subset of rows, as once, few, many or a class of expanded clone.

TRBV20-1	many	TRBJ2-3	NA	CSAQGGYEHINTDTQYF	TGCAGTGCCCAGGGGGGGTACGAACACATAAACACAGATACGCAGTATTTT
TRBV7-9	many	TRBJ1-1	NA	CASSRDTTEAFF	TGTGCCAGCAGCCGTGACACCACTGAAGCTTTCTTT
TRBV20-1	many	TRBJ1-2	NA	CSARPSDTGTRSYGYTF	TGCAGTGCTAGACCCTCCGATACAGGGACGAGGTCCTATGGCTACACCTTC
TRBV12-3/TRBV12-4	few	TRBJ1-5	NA	CASSFGGTNQPQHF	TGTGCCAGCAGTTTTGGCGGGACTAATCAGCCCCAGCATTTT
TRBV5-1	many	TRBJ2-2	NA	CASSLYPFYGELFF	TGCGCCAGCAGCTTGTACCCTTTTTACGGGGAGCTGTTTTTT
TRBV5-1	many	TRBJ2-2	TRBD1	CASSLGQGNTGELFF	TGTGCCAGCAGTTTGGGACAGGGGAACACCGGGGAGCTGTTTTTT
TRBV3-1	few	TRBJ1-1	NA	CASSQGFPRAWNTEAFF	TGTGCCAGCAGCCAAGGCTTTCCCCGGGCGTGGAACACTGAAGCTTTCTTT
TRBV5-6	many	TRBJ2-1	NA	CASSLGTRGPDEQFF	TGTGCCAGCAGCCTCGGCACAAGGGGACCCGATGAGCAGTTCTTC
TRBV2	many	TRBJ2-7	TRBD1	CASSSQGFDEQYF	TGTGCCAGCAGTTCACAGGGGTTCGACGAGCAGTACTTC
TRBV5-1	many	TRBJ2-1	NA	CASSSSSRGETEQFF	TGCGCCAGCAGCTCTTCCTCCAGGGGGGAGACTGAGCAGTTCTTC
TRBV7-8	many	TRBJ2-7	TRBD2	CASSPNSGRADEQYF	TGTGCCAGCAGCCCAAATAGCGGGAGGGCCGACGAGCAGTACTTC
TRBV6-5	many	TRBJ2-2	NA	CASTPANTGELFF	TGTGCCAGCACTCCCGCGAACACCGGGGAGCTGTTTTTT
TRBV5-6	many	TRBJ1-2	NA	CASSRDIGYTF	TGTGCCAGCAGCCGGGACATTGGCTACACCTTC
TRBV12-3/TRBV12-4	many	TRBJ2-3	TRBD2	CASSFGRTSGRSTADTQYF	TGTGCCAGCAGTTTCGGGCGGACTAGCGGGAGAAGCACGGCAGATACGCAGTATTTT
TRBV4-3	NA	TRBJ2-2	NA	CASSQGGELFF	TGCGCCAGCAGCCAAGGGGGGGAGCTGTTTTTT
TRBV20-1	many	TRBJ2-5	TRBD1	CSAIKGQGKETQYF	TGCAGTGCTATCAAAGGACAGGGGAAAGAGACCCAGTACTTC
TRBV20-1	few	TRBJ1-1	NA	CSARDFRQSNTEAFF	TGCAGTGCTAGAGATTTCCGACAATCGAACACTGAAGCTTTCTTT
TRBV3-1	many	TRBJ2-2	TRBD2	CASNSGRAGELFF	TGTGCCAGCAACAGCGGGAGAGCCGGGGAGCTGTTTTTT
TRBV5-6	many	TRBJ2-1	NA	CASSLEGNEQFF	TGTGCCAGCAGCTTGGAAGGAAATGAGCAGTTCTTC
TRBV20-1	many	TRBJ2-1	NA	CSVGHEQFF	TGCAGTGTGGGGCATGAGCAGTTCTTC
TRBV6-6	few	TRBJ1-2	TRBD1	CASSYFKQQGANYGYTF	TGTGCCAGCAGTTACTTCAAACAACAGGGGGCTAATTATGGCTACACCTTC
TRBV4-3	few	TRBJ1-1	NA	CASSQTGREAEAFF	TGCGCCAGCAGCCAAACAGGGCGAGAGGCTGAAGCTTTCTTT
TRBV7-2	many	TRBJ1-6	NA	CASSLADSFNNSPLHF	TGTGCCAGCAGCTTAGCCGACAGCTTTAACAATTCACCCCTCCACTTT
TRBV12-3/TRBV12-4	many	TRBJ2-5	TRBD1	CASSSTGRETQYF	TGTGCCAGCAGCTCGACAGGGAGAGAGACCCAGTACTTC
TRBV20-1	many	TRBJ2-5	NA	CSARLTGARETQYF	TGCAGTGCTAGATTGACGGGGGCCAGGGAGACCCAGTACTTC
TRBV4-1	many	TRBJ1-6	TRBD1	CASSQDPPSGQNSPLHF	TGCGCCAGCAGCCAAGACCCTCCCTCGGGACAGAATTCACCCCTCCACTTT
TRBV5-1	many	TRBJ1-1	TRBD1	CASSLGPGQGNTEAFF	TGCGCCAGCAGCTTGGGTCCGGGACAGGGGAACACTGAAGCTTTCTTT
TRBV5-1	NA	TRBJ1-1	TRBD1	CASSLEDRVNTEAFF	TGCGCCAGCAGCTTGGAAGACAGGGTGAACACTGAAGCTTTCTTT
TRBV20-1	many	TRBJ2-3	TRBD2	CSADPTLAGVTDTQYF	TGCAGTGCCGACCCGACACTAGCGGGGGTCACAGATACGCAGTATTTT
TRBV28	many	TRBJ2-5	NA	CASSLDGEFRETQYF	TGTGCCAGCAGTTTGGACGGAGAATTTCGGGAGACCCAGTACTTC
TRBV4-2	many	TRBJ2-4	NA	CASSQEHSGNIQYF	TGTGCCAGCAGCCAAGAGCACAGCGGAAACATTCAGTACTTC
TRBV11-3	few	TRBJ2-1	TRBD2	CASSRRLAGKYNEQFF	TGTGCCAGCAGTAGAAGACTAGCGGGAAAGTACAATGAGCAGTTCTTC
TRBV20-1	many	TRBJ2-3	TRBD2	CSAGTSTQYF	TGCAGTGCCGGGACTAGCACGCAGTATTTT
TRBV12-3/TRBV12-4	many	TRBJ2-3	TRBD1	CASSLGQGLGDTQYF	TGTGCCAGCAGCCTGGGACAGGGGCTGGGAGATACGCAGTATTTT
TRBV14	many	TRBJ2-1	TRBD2	CASSQGGGRAYNEQFF	TGTGCCAGCAGCCAAGGGGGCGGGAGGGCCTACAATGAGCAGTTCTTC
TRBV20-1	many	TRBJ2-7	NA	CSAGRGGADEQYF	TGCAGTGCTGGGAGGGGGGGGGCAGACGAGCAGTACTTC
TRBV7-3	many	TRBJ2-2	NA	CASSQGSSRSNTGELFF	TGTGCCAGCAGCCAGGGGTCCAGCCGGTCGAACACCGGGGAGCTGTTTTTT
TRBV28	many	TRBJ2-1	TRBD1	CASSPYRGPYNEQFF	TGTGCCAGCAGTCCGTACAGGGGTCCTTACAATGAGCAGTTCTTC
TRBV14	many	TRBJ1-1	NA	CASSHSIFGSEAFF	TGTGCCAGCAGCCATTCAATATTTGGGTCTGAAGCTTTCTTT
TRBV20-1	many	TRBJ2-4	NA	CSAKHPGGVAKNIQYF	TGCAGTGCTAAACACCCGGGGGGCGTAGCCAAAAACATTCAGTACTTC
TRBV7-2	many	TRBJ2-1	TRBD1	CASSLQGAGYNEQFF	TGTGCCAGCAGCCTACAGGGGGCAGGCTACAATGAGCAGTTCTTC
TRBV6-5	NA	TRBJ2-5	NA	CASSGSVGVETQYF	TGTGCCAGCAGTGGGTCTGTTGGCGTGGAGACCCAGTACTTC
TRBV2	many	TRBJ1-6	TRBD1	CASSDGQGLLSPLHF	TGTGCCAGCAGTGACGGACAGGGACTATTGTCACCCCTCCACTTT
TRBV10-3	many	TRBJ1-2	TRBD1	CAIGGTGGNDGYTF	TGTGCCATCGGGGGGACAGGGGGGAACGATGGCTACACCTTC